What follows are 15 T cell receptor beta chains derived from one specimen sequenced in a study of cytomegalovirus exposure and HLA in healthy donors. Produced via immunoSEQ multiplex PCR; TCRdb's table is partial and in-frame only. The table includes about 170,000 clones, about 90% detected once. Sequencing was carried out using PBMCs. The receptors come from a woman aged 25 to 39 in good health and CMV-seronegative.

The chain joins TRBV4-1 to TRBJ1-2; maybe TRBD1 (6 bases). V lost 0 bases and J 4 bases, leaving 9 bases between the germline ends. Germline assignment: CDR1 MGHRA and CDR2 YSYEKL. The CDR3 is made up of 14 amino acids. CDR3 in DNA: TGCGCCAGCAGCCAAGATAACAGGGCCTATGGCTACACCTTC. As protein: CASSQDNRAYGYTF.

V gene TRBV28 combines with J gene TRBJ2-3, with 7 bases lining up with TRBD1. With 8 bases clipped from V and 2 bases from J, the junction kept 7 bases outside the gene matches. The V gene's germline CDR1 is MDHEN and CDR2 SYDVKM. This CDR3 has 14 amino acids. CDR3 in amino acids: CASLQGLPTDTQYF. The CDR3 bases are TGTGCCAGCCTACAGGGGCTTCCCACAGATACGCAGTATTTT.

CDR3 DNA sequence: TGTGCCAGCAGTCCCCAATTAGGAGGAAACACTGAAGCTTTCTTT. Amino acids: CASSPQLGGNTEAFF. This sequence joins TRBV6-6 and TRBJ1-1, with unresolved D. The CDR3 covers 15 residues. The V gene's germline CDR1 is MNHNY and CDR2 SVGAGI (reference sequence). The V end lost 5 bases, the J end lost 2 bases, and 15 bases lay between the germline ends.

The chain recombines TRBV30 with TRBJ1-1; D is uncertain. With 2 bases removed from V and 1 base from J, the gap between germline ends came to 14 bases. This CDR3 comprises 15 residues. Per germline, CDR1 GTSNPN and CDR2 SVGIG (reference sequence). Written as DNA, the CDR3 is TGTGCCTGGAGTCCCGACTGGGCAGCGAACACTGAAGCTTTCTTT. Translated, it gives CAWSPDWAANTEAFF.

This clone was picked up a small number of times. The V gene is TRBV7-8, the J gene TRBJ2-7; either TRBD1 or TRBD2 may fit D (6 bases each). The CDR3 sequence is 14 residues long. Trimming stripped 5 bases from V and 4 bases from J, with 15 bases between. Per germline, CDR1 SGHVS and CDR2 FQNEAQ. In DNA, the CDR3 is TGTGCCAGCAGCCGGGGGACATTTCAGTACGAGCAGTACTTC. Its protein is CASSRGTFQYEQYF.

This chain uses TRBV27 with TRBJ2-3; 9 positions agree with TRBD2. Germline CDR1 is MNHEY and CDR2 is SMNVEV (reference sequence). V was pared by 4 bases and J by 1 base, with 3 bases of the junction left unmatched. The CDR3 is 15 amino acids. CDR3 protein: CASSYLAGGTDTQYF. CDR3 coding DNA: TGTGCCAGCAGTTACTTAGCGGGGGGCACAGATACGCAGTATTTT.

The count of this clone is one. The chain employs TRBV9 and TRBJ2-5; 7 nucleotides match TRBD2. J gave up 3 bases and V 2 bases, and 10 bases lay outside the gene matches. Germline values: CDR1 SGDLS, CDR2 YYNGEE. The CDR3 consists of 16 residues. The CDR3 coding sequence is TGTGCCAGCAGCGTCAATTCGGGCCTAGCGGAAGAGACCCAGTACTTC. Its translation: CASSVNSGLAEETQYF.

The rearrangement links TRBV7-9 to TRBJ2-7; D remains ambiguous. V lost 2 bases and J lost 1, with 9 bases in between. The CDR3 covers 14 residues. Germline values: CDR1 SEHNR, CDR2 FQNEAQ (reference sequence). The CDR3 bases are TGTGCCAGCAGCTTAAACGGCAAATCCTACGAGCAGTACTTC. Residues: CASSLNGKSYEQYF.

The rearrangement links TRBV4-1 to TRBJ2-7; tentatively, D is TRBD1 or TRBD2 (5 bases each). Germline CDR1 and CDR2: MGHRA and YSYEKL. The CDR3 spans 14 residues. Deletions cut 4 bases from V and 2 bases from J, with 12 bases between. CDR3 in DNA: TGCGCCAGCAGCCCCCGGGACCTCACCTACGAGCAGTACTTC. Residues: CASSPRDLTYEQYF.

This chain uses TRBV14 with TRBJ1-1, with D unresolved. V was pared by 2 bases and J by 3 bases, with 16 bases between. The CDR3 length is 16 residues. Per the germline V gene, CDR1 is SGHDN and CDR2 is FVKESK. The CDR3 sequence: CASSQSGQPTYTEAFF. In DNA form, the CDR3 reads TGTGCCAGCAGCCAATCCGGGCAGCCTACTTACACTGAAGCTTTCTTT.

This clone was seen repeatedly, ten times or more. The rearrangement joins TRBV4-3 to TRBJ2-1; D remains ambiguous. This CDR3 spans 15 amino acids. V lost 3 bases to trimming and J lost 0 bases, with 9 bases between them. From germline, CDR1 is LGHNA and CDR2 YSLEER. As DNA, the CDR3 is TGCGCCAGCAGCCAGCAGGAGAGCTCCTACAATGAGCAGTTCTTC. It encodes CASSQQESSYNEQFF.

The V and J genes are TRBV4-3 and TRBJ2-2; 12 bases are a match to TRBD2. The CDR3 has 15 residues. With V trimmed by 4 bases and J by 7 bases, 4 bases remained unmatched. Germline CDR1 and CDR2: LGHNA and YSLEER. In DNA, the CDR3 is TGCGCCAGCAGCCCTAGGACTAGCGGGGACGGGGAGCTGTTTTTT. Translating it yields CASSPRTSGDGELFF.

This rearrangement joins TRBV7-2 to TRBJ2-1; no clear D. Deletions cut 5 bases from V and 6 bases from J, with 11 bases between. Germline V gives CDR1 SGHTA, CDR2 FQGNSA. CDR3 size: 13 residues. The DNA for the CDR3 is TGTGCCAGCAGCCGATTTATTGTCAATGAGCAGTTCTTC. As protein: CASSRFIVNEQFF.

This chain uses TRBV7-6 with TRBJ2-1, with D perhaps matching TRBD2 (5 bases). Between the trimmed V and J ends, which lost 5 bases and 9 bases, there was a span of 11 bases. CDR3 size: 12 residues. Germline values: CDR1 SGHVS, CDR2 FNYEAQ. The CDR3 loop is CASSPREGEQFF. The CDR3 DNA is TGTGCCAGCAGCCCCAGAGAGGGTGAGCAGTTCTTC.

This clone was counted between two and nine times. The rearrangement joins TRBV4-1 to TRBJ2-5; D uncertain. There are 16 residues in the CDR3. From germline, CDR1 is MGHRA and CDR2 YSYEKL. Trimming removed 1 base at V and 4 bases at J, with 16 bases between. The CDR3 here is CASSQGRAPTGETQYF. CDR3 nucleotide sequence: TGCGCCAGCAGCCAAGGCCGGGCCCCAACCGGAGAGACCCAGTACTTC.